The clone carrying this T cell receptor beta chain was recorded at least ten times. Specified time point: persistent/refractory GD, antithyroid drugs over 5 years with positive TRAb. Extracted RNA from PBMCs served as the source of the TCR library. Germline V lookup: CDR1 MNHNS, CDR2 SASEGT. V lost 6 bases and J 9 bases, leaving 18 bases between the germline ends. This CDR3 contains 15 residues. This specimen comes from a study of regulatory T cells in long-lasting Graves disease. Study information: By definition, persistent Graves' disease involved antithyroid drugs for over 5 years alongside positive TSH receptor antibodies.

According to the study, TCR beta libraries were built with iRepertoire HTBI primers and CDR3-region Arm-PCR. TCRdb analysed the multiplex PCR reads with MiXCR anew, one entry per CDR3 protein. The sample contains about 460,000 distinct CDR3 sequences, approximately 22% of which appear only once. The TCR comes from a female donor with Graves disease. The sequencing used peripheral blood mononuclear cells (PBMCs), collected when the disease was refractory, from a patient treated with antithyroid drugs. This chain connects TRBV6-1 to TRBJ1-6; D gene unclear. CDR3 amino acids: CASRSRLGSSSPLHF. DNA for the CDR3: TGTGCCAGCAGATCCCGGCTGGGTTCTAGTTCACCCCTCCACTTT.